The next 3 T cell receptor beta chains were all read from a single sample in a study of blood T cell repertoires in COVID-19. Data came from immunoSEQ multiplex PCR; TCRdb stores just in-frame clones and leaves some out. The sample has fewer than 200,000 clones; 80% to 95% are singletons. Material for sequencing was peripheral blood. The source is a man in his forties or fifties with acute or convalescent COVID-19.

The chain couples TRBV28 to TRBJ2-7, with 7 bases fitting TRBD1. CDR3 length: 14 residues. V shed 5 bases, J shed 2 bases, and the junction held 6 bases outside the gene matches. In germline, CDR1 is MDHEN, CDR2 SYDVKM. The CDR3 DNA reads as TGTGCCAGCAGTCCCTCGGGACAGCCCTACGAGCAGTACGTC. Translation: CASSPSGQPYEQYV.

The V gene is TRBV27, the J gene TRBJ2-7; 13 positions match TRBD2. Germline V gives CDR1 MNHEY, CDR2 SMNVEV (reference sequence). The J segment lost 3 bases and the V segment lost 3 bases, leaving 2 bases of the junction unmatched. This CDR3 spans 15 amino acids. This CDR3 is CASSFGTSGDYEQYF. CDR3 nucleotides: TGTGCCAGCAGTTTCGGGACTAGCGGGGACTACGAGCAGTACTTC.

The chain uses TRBV13 and TRBJ2-4; 8 bases line up with TRBD1. Per germline, CDR1 PRHDT and CDR2 FYEKMQ (reference sequence). With 6 bases clipped from V and 5 bases from J, the junction kept 3 bases outside the gene matches. CDR3 length: 13 amino acids. This CDR3 is CASRRQGQNIQYF. CDR3 sequence (DNA): TGTGCCAGCAGAAGACAGGGGCAAAACATTCAGTACTTC.